The rows below give T cell receptor beta chains drawn from one sample of a study of early T cells in non-severe SARS-CoV-2 infection. TCRdb reprocessed the 5' RACE reads with MiXCR, giving one entry per CDR3 protein. The repertoire includes about 29,000 distinct CDR3 sequences, less than 4.5% of them detected once, and 10% to 12% sits in the top ten. The sequenced sample was whole blood. These receptors all come from an adult who was a healthcare worker with PCR-confirmed SARS-CoV-2 infection or an uninfected control (not recorded which). Each CDR3 is given with its conserved first and last residue.

v_call: TRBV21-1; j_call: TRBJ1-2; cdr3_aa: CASSLVWGYYGYTF
v_call: TRBV5-5; j_call: TRBJ2-5; cdr3_aa: CASSRGRGQETQYF
v_call: TRBV4-2; j_call: TRBJ2-6; cdr3_aa: CASSHSIQGLPGANVLTF
v_call: TRBV20-1; j_call: TRBJ1-2; cdr3_aa: CRASEAPSYGYTF
v_call: TRBV29-1; j_call: TRBJ2-1; cdr3_aa: CSVASGGHNEQFF
v_call: TRBV6-2/TRBV6-3; j_call: TRBJ2-4; cdr3_aa: CASSYRQLAKNIQYF
v_call: TRBV28; j_call: TRBJ2-1; cdr3_aa: CASSSLGTSGRQYNEQFF
v_call: TRBV6-2/TRBV6-3; j_call: TRBJ2-1; cdr3_aa: CASSHAGEGAYNEQFF
v_call: TRBV6-2/TRBV6-3; j_call: TRBJ2-1; cdr3_aa: CASSYSPASGVYNEQFF
v_call: TRBV27; j_call: TRBJ1-4; cdr3_aa: CASSRNPGTGYEKLFF
v_call: TRBV7-2; j_call: TRBJ2-1; cdr3_aa: CASSLDVGVYNEQFF